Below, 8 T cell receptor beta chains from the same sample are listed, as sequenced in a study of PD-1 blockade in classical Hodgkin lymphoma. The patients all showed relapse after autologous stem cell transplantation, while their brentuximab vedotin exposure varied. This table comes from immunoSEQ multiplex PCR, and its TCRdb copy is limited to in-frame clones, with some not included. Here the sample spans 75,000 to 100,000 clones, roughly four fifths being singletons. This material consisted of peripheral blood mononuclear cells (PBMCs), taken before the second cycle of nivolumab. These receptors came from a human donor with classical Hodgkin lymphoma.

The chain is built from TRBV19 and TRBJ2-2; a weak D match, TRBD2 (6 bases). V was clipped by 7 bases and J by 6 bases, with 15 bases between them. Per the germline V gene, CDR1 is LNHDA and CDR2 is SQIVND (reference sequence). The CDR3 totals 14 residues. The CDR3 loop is CASTGLGGAGELFF. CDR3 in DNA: TGTGCCAGTACGGGACTCGGCGGTGCCGGGGAGCTGTTTTTT.

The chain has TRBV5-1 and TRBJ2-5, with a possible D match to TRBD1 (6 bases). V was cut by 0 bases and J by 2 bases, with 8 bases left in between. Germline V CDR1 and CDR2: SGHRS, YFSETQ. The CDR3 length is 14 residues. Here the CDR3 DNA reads TGCGCCAGCAGCTTGGGGGGGACACAAGAGACCCAGTACTTC. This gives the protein CASSLGGTQETQYF.

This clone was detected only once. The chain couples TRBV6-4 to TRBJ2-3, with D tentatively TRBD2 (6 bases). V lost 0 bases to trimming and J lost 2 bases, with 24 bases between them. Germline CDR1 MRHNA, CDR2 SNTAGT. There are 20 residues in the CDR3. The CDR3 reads CASSDSGLAINLFNTDTQYF. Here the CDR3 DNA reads TGTGCCAGCAGTGACTCAGGGCTAGCGATTAACCTGTTCAACACAGATACGCAGTATTTT.

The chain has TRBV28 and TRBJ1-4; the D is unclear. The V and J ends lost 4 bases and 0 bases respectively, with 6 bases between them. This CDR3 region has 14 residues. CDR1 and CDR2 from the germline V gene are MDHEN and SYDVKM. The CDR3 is CASSSQSTNEKLFF. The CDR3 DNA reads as TGTGCCAGCAGTTCCCAGTCAACTAATGAAAAACTGTTTTTT.

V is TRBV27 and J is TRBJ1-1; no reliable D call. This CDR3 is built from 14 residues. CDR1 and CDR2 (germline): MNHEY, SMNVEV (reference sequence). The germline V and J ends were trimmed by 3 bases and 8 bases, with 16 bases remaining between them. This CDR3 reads CASSFGGQAGEAFF. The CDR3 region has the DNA TGTGCCAGCAGTTTTGGAGGTCAGGCGGGCGAAGCTTTCTTT.

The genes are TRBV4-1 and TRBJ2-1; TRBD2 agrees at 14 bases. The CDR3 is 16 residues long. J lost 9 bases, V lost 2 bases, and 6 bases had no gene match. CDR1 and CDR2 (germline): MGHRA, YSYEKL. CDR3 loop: CASSQLGLAGDGEQFF. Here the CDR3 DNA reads TGCGCCAGCAGCCAATTGGGACTAGCGGGAGATGGTGAGCAGTTCTTC.

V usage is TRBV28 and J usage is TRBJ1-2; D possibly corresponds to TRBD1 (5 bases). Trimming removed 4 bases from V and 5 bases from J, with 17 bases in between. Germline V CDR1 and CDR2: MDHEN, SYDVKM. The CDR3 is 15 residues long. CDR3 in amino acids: CASSSPSAGLYGYTF. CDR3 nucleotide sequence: TGTGCCAGCAGTTCCCCCTCGGCGGGGCTATATGGCTACACCTTC.

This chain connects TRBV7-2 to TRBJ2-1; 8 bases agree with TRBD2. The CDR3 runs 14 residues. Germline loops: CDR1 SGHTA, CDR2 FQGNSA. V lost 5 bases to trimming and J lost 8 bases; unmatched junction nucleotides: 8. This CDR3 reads CASSRSGSLDEQFF. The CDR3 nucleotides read TGTGCCAGCAGCCGCAGCGGGAGTTTGGATGAGCAGTTCTTC.